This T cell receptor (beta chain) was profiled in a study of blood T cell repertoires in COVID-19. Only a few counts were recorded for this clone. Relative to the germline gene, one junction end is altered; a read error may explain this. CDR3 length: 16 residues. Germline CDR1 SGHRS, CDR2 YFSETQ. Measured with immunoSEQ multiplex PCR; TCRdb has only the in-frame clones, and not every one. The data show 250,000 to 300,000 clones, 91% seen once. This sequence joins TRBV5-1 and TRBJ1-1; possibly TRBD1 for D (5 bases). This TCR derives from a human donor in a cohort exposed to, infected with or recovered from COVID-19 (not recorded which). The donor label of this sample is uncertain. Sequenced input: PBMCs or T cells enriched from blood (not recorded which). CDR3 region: CASRLGVDFSNTEAFF. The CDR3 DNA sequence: TGCGCCAGCAGGTTGGGGGTGGACTTTTCGAACACTGAAGCTTTCTTT. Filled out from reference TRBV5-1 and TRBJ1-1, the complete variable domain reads KAGVTQTPRYLIKTRGQQVTLSCSPISGHRSVSWYQQTPGQGLQFLFEYFSETQRNKGNFPGRFSGRQFSNSRSEMNVSTLELGDSALYLCASRLGVDFSNTEAFFGQGTRLTVV.